The 18 T cell receptor beta chains given below trace back to one sample, sequenced in a study of CD4 T cells in relation to SARS-CoV-2 and coronaviruses. Before the COVID-19 pandemic, during about 2010-2018, CD4+ T cells were taken from unexposed donors. Isolation of CD4+ T cells took place after nine to ten days in culture. Their antigens are not known. Generated by immunoSEQ multiplex PCR, the TCRdb table keeps only in-frame clones and is missing some. The table has around 20,000 clones, 77% seen once. What was sequenced was CD4+ T cells from PBMCs, cultured in vitro. These TCRs come from a human donor in good health.

The gene calls are TRBV10-3 and TRBJ1-5, with unresolved D. Germline assignment: CDR1 ENHRY and CDR2 SYGVKD. The V end was cut by 7 bases, the J end by 1 base, with 23 bases between. The CDR3 totals 18 residues. CDR3 in DNA: TGTGCCATCACTCCGGACGGACGTCAGATCATAAGCAATCAGCCCCAGCATTTT. This gives the protein CAITPDGRQIISNQPQHF.

Only one count was recorded for this clone. The CDR3 bases are TGTGCCTGGAGCGGACAGGGCGGATCACCCCTCCACTTT. It yields the protein CAWSGQGGSPLHF. This chain uses TRBV30 with TRBJ1-6; TRBD1 matches at 8 bases. Germline trimming cut 3 bases from V and 10 bases from J; bases unmatched to any gene: 5. The CDR3 is 13 residues long. Germline lookup yields CDR1 GTSNPN and CDR2 SVGIG (reference sequence).

This rearrangement joins TRBV3-1 (or the pseudogene TRBV3-2) to TRBJ2-7, with D possibly being TRBD2 (6 bases). Germline V CDR1 and CDR2: LGHDT, YNNKEL (reference sequence). This CDR3 contains 15 residues. Trimming pared 0 bases from V and 6 bases from J, leaving 15 bases between. The DNA of the CDR3 is TGTGCCAGCAGCCAAGATCTGGCGGGAACGGTCGAGCAGTACTTC. Translation gives CASSQDLAGTVEQYF.

The CDR3 DNA sequence: TGTGCCAGCTCACGATTAGACCCACCGGAAGCTTTCTTT. Translating gives CASSRLDPPEAFF. J is TRBJ1-1 and V is TRBV18, with unresolved D. V gave up 4 bases and J gave up 8 bases, with 14 bases separating them. Per germline, CDR1 KGHSH and CDR2 LQKENI. The CDR3 consists of 13 residues.

The J gene is TRBJ2-4, the V gene TRBV20-1; possibly TRBD2 for D (5 bases). V shed 3 bases and J shed 6 bases, with 12 bases lying between them. CDR3 length equals 13 residues. The germline CDR1 and CDR2 sequences are DFQATT and SNEGSKA (reference sequence). The CDR3 DNA follows: TGCAGTGCTAGTCCGGGAATGGGAAACATTCAGTACTTC. Encoded protein: CSASPGMGNIQYF.

This clone appeared a few times. V usage is TRBV30 and J usage is TRBJ2-2; possible D gene TRBD1, 6 bases. The ends were cut back, 2 bases at V and 6 bases at J, with 19 bases in the middle. The germline CDR1 and CDR2 sequences are GTSNPN and SVGIG (reference sequence). The CDR3 consists of 16 residues. The CDR3 sequence: CAWSLGTRLNPGELFF. CDR3 bases: TGTGCCTGGAGTTTAGGGACACGGCTCAACCCCGGGGAGCTGTTTTTT. Full variable domain (outside the CDR3, taken from reference TRBV30 and TRBJ2-2): SQTIHQWPATLVQPVGSPLSLECTVEGTSNPNLYWYRQAAGRGLQLLFYSVGIGQISSEVPQNLSASRPQDRQFILSSKKLLLSDSGFYLCAWSLGTRLNPGELFFGEGSRLTVL.

The rearrangement links TRBV28 to TRBJ2-5; D remains unclear. Germline V gene lookup returns CDR1 MDHEN and CDR2 SYDVKM. This CDR3 has 12 amino acids. The ends were cut back, 2 bases at V and 3 bases at J, with 4 bases in the middle. The CDR3 sequence: CASSLREETQYF. The CDR3 DNA reads as TGTGCCAGCAGTTTACGGGAAGAGACCCAGTACTTC.

The chain uses TRBV7-8 and TRBJ2-1; D is possibly TRBD2 (5 bases). This CDR3 has 13 residues. Germline V CDR1 and CDR2: SGHVS, FQNEAQ. V gave up 5 bases and J gave up 10 bases, with 15 bases separating them. This CDR3 is CASSTRTGLEQFF. DNA of the CDR3: TGTGCCAGCAGCACCCGGACTGGGCTGGAGCAGTTCTTC.

V gene TRBV5-1 combines with J gene TRBJ1-1; 7 positions match TRBD1. The CDR3 consists of 13 residues. J was trimmed by 1 base and V by 4 bases; bases with no gene match: 1. Germline V gives CDR1 SGHRS, CDR2 YFSETQ. CDR3 loop: CASSGTENTEAFF. The CDR3, as DNA: TGCGCCAGCAGCGGGACAGAGAACACTGAAGCTTTCTTT. The variable domain in full, with the rest retrieved from reference TRBV5-1 and TRBJ1-1, is KAGVTQTPRYLIKTRGQQVTLSCSPISGHRSVSWYQQTPGQGLQFLFEYFSETQRNKGNFPGRFSGRQFSNSRSEMNVSTLELGDSALYLCASSGTENTEAFFGQGTRLTVV.

V is TRBV5-4 and J is TRBJ1-4; 7 bases agree with TRBD1. V trimming: 5 bases; J trimming: 8 bases; junction bases outside the gene matches: 9. This CDR3 spans 14 amino acids. Germline V CDR1 and CDR2: SGHNT, YYREEE (reference sequence). The CDR3 here is CASSSTGTREKLFF. In DNA form, the CDR3 reads TGTGCCAGCAGTTCGACAGGGACGCGGGAAAAACTGTTTTTT.

This chain joins TRBV7-2 and TRBJ2-7; 7 bases are a match to TRBD2. The CDR3 runs to 14 residues. With V trimmed by 5 bases and J by 4 bases, 8 bases remained unmatched. CDR1 SGHTA and CDR2 FQGNSA come from the germline V gene. CDR3 residues: CASSTTAGKYEQYF. The CDR3 DNA reads as TGTGCCAGCAGCACCACAGCGGGGAAGTACGAGCAGTACTTC.

CDR3 protein: CASSFSVPTGELFF. The CDR3 nucleotides read TGTGCCAGCAGTTTTTCGGTTCCCACCGGGGAGCTGTTTTTT. This chain links TRBV28 with TRBJ2-2; no firm D call. CDR1 MDHEN and CDR2 SYDVKM come from the germline V gene. With 3 bases removed from V and 4 bases from J, the gap between germline ends came to 9 bases. This CDR3 comprises 14 residues.

V and J are TRBV6-4 and TRBJ2-7; 11 bases agree with TRBD1. V lost 4 bases and J lost 6; bases outside the gene matches: 5. From germline, CDR1 is MRHNA and CDR2 SNTAGT. The CDR3 is 14 residues long. CDR3 sequence reads: CASSASGQGGEQYF. CDR3 nucleotides: TGTGCCAGCAGTGCCTCGGGACAGGGGGGCGAGCAGTACTTC.

The chain links TRBV5-1 to TRBJ2-3; possible D gene TRBD2, 5 bases. Germline CDR1 is SGHRS and CDR2 is YFSETQ. V was shortened by 1 base and J by 1 base, with 13 bases between the two germline ends. This CDR3 comprises 16 residues. The CDR3 region is CASSLTGSVGTDTQYF. The CDR3 region has the DNA TGCGCCAGCAGCTTGACGGGGTCAGTCGGCACAGATACGCAGTATTTT.

This sequence joins TRBV20-1 and TRBJ2-7; 8 bases map to TRBD1. Germline values: CDR1 DFQATT, CDR2 SNEGSKA (reference sequence). With 3 bases clipped from V and 3 bases from J, the junction kept 4 bases outside the gene matches. The CDR3 has 13 amino acids. CDR3 amino acids: CSASGTGRYEQYF. The DNA for the CDR3 is TGCAGTGCTAGTGGGACAGGCCGCTACGAGCAGTACTTC.

The genes are TRBV3-1 (or the pseudogene TRBV3-2) and TRBJ2-2; possibly TRBD2 for D (6 bases). The length of the CDR3 is 17 residues. Trimming left V 4 bases short and J 1 base short, with 16 bases between. Per the germline V gene, CDR1 is LGHDT and CDR2 is YNNKEL (reference sequence). The DNA of the CDR3 is TGTGCCAGCAGCCCGCAAATCGGGGGTCAGAACACCGGGGAGCTGTTTTTT. Translated, it gives CASSPQIGGQNTGELFF.

The rearrangement joins TRBV11-2 to TRBJ1-1, with D possibly matching TRBD1 (5 bases). The CDR3 totals 14 residues. Between the trimmed V and J ends, which lost 3 bases and 5 bases, there was a span of 13 bases. CDR1 and CDR2 from the germline V gene are SGHAT and FQNNGV. The CDR3: CASSFREWGTEAFF. The CDR3 nucleotides read TGTGCCAGCAGCTTCAGGGAGTGGGGGACTGAAGCTTTCTTT.

The V and J genes are TRBV5-1 and TRBJ2-3; 8 nucleotides line up with TRBD2. Trimming cost V 4 bases and J 6 bases; bases outside gene matches: 13. Germline values: CDR1 SGHRS, CDR2 YFSETQ. This CDR3 contains 16 residues. CDR3 sequence (DNA): TGCGCCAGCAGCGTTCGAGCGGGAGTCGGGTCGGATACGCAGTATTTT. It is translated as CASSVRAGVGSDTQYF.